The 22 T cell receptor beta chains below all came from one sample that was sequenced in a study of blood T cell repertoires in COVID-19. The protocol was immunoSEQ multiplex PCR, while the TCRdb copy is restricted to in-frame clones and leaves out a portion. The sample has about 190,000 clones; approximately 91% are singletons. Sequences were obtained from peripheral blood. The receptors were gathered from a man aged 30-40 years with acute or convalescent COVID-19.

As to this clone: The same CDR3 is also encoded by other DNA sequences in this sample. CDR3 DNA sequence: TGTGCCAGCAGTGGACAGGGTTTGGGCAATCAGCCCCAGCATTTT. This gives the protein CASSGQGLGNQPQHF. The V call is TRBV2, the J call TRBJ1-5; 7 nucleotides match TRBD1. Germline V gene data show CDR1 as SNHLY and CDR2 as FYNNEI. V was clipped by 4 bases and J by 2 bases; unmatched bases: 5. There are 15 residues in the CDR3.

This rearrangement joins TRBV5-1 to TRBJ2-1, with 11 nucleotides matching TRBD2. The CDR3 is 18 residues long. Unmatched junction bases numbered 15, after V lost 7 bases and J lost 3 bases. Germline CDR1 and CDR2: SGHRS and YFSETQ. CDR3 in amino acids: CASGAGLAARTYYNEQFF. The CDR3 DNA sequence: TGCGCCAGCGGGGCGGGACTAGCGGCGCGTACCTACTACAATGAGCAGTTCTTC.

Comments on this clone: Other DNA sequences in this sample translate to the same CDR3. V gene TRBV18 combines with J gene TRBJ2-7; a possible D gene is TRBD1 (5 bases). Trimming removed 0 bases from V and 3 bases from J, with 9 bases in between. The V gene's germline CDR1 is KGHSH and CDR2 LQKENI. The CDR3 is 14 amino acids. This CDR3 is CASSPPGQIYEQYF. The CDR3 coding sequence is TGTGCCAGCTCACCACCCGGACAAATCTACGAGCAGTACTTC.

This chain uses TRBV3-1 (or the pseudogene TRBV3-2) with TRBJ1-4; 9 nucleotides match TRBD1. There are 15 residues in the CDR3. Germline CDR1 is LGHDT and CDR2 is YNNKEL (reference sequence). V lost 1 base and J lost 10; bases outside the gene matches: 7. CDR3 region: CASSQAGTGNRKLFF. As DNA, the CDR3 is TGTGCCAGCAGCCAAGCTGGGACAGGGAATCGAAAACTGTTTTTT.

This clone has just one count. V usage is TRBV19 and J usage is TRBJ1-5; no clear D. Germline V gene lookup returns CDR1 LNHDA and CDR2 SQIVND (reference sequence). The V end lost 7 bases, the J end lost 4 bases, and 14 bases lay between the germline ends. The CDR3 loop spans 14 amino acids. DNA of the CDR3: TGTGCCAGTAAGCGGGGAAGGATAAATCAGCCCCAGCATTTT. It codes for CASKRGRINQPQHF. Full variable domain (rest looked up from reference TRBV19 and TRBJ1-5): DGGITQSPKYLFRKEGQNVTLSCEQNLNHDAMYWYRQDPGQGLRLIYYSQIVNDFQKGDIAEGYSVSREKKESFPLTVTSAQKNPTAFYLCASKRGRINQPQHFGDGTRLSIL.

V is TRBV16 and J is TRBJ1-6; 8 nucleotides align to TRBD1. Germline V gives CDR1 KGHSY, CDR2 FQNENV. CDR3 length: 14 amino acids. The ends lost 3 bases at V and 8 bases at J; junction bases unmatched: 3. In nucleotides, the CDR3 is TGTGCCAGCAGCCAGCAGGGGGCGGATTCACCCCTCCACTTT. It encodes CASSQQGADSPLHF.

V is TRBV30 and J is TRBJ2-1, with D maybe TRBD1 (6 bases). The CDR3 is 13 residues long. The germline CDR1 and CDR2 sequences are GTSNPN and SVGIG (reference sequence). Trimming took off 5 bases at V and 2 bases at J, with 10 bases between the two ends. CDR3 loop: CAWDRQAYNEQFF. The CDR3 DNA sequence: TGTGCCTGGGACCGACAGGCCTACAATGAGCAGTTCTTC.

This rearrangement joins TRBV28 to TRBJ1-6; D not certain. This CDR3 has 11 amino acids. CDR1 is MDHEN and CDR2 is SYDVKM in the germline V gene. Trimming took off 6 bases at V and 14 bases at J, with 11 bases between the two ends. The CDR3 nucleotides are TGTGCCAGCAGACACCGAGGAACCCTCCACTTT. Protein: CASRHRGTLHF.

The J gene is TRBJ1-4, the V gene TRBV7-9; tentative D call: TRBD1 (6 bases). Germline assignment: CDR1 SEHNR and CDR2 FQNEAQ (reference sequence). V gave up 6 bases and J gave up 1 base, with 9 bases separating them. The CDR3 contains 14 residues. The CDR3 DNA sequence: TGTGCCAGCAGTCCCAGGGGAACTAATGAAAAACTGTTTTTT. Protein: CASSPRGTNEKLFF. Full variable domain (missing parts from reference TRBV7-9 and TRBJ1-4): DTGVSQNPRHKITKRGQNVTFRCDPISEHNRLYWYRQTLGQGPEFLTYFQNEAQLEKSRLLSDRFSAERPKGSFSTLEIQRTEQGDSAMYLCASSPRGTNEKLFFGSGTQLSVL.

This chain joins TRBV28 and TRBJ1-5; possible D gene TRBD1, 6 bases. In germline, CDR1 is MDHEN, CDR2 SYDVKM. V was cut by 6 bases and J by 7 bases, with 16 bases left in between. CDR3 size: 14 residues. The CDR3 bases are TGTGCCAGCAGCTCTGGAGGGGGGGACCAGCCCCAGCATTTT. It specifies CASSSGGGDQPQHF.

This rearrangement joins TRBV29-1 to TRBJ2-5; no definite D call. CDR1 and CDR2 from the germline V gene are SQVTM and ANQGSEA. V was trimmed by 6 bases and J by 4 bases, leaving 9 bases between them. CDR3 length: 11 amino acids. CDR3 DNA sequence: TGCAGCGTATCGGAGACAGAGACCCAGTACTTC. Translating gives CSVSETETQYF.

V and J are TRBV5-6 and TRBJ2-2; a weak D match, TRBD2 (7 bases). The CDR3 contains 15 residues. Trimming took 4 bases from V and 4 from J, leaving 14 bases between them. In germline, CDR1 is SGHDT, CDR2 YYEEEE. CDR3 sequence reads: CASSVGGPGTGELFF. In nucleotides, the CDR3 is TGTGCCAGCAGCGTGGGGGGGCCGGGCACCGGGGAGCTGTTTTTT.

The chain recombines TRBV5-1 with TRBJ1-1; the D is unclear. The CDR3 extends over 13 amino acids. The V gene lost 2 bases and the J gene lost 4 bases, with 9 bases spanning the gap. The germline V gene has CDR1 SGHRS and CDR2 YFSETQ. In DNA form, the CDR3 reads TGCGCCAGCAGCTTTCCGGGTTCCACTGAAGCTTTCTTT. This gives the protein CASSFPGSTEAFF.

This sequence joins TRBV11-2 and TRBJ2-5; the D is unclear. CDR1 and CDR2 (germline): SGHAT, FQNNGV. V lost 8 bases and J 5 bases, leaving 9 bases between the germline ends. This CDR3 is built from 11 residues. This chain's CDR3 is CASRTLETQYF. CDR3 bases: TGTGCCAGCCGAACTCTTGAGACCCAGTACTTC.

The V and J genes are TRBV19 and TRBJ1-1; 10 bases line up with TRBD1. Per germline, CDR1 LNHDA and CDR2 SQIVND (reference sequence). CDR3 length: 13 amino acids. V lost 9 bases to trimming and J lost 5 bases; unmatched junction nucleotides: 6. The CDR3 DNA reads TGTGCCAGCCGACAGGGGGCCGGGACTGAAGCTTTCTTT. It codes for CASRQGAGTEAFF.

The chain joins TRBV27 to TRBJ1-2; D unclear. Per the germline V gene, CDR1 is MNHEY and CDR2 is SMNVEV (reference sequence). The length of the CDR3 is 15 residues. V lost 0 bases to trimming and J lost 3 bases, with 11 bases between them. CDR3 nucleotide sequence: TGTGCCAGCAGTTTATCGAGTTTATTACACTATGGCTACACCTTC. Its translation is CASSLSSLLHYGYTF.

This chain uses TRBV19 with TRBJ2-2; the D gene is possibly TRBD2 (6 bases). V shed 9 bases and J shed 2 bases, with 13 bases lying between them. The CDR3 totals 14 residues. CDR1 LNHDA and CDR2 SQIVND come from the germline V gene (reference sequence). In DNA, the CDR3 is TGTGCCAGCCAAATCGGGAGAAACACCGGGGAGCTGTTTTTT. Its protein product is CASQIGRNTGELFF.

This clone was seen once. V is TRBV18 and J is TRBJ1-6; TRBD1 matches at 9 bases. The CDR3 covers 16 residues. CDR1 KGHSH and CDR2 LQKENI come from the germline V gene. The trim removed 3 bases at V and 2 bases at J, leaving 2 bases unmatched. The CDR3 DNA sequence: TGTGCCAGCTCACCCGGACAGGGGCCCTATAATTCACCCCTCCACTTT. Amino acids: CASSPGQGPYNSPLHF.

The CDR3 bases are TGTGCCAGTAGGCCGGGACAGGAAAACACTGAAGCTTTCTTT. Its translation: CASRPGQENTEAFF. The gene calls are TRBV19 and TRBJ1-1, with TRBD1 matching 8 bases. CDR3 length: 14 amino acids. J gave up 2 bases and V 6 bases, and 5 bases lay outside the gene matches. Per germline, CDR1 LNHDA and CDR2 SQIVND (reference sequence).

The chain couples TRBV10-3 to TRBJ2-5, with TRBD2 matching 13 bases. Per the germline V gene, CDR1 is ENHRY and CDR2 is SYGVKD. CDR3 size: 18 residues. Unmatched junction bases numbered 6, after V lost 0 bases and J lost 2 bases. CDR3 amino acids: CAISESTPGLAGQETQYF. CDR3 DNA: TGTGCCATCAGTGAGTCGACACCGGGACTAGCGGGGCAAGAGACCCAGTACTTC.

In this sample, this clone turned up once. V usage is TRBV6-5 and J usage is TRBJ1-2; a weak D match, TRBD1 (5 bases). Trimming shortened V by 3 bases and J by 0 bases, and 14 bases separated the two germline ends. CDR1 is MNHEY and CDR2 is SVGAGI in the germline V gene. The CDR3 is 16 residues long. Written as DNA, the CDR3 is TGTGCCAGCAGTTATATGTTGGGGGGATCTAACTATGGCTACACCTTC. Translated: CASSYMLGGSNYGYTF.

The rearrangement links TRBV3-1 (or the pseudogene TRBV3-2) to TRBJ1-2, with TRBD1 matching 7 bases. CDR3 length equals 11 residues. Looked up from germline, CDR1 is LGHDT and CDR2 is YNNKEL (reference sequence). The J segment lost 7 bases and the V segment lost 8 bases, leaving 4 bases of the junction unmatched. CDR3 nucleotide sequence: TGTGCCAGCCAGGGGGGAGTTGGCTACACCTTC. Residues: CASQGGVGYTF.